Listed below are T cell receptor beta chains from one sample, sequenced in a study of cytomegalovirus exposure and HLA in healthy donors. Clones were sequenced by immunoSEQ multiplex PCR, and TCRdb holds only the in-frame ones, with some missing. The sample has 100,000 to 150,000 clones; 70% to 85% are singletons. The sequenced material came from PBMCs. The source is a man between 50 and 59 years old in good health and CMV-seronegative. Both conserved end residues are part of each CDR3. A D gene is named only where the DNA matches it firmly. Clone sizes are given selectively: once, few, many, or a class where the clone is expanded.

>TRBV19|TRBD1|TRBJ1-5|once
CASSTASGQNSNQPQHF
TGTGCCAGTAGTACGGCCTCGGGACAGAATAGCAATCAGCCCCAGCATTTT
>TRBV23-1|TRBD1|TRBJ2-5|NA
CASSQSYTVQGRETQYF
TGCGCCAGCAGTCAATCCTACACCGTACAGGGGAGAGAGACCCAGTACTTC
>TRBV18|NA|TRBJ1-1|NA
CASSPPTGDPEAFF
TGTGCCAGCTCACCACCTACGGGGGATCCTGAAGCTTTCTTT
>TRBV10-2|NA|TRBJ2-7|NA
CASSALVKKGYEQYF
TGCGCCAGCAGTGCCCTCGTTAAAAAGGGGTACGAGCAGTACTTC
>TRBV7-2|TRBD1|TRBJ2-5|NA
CASSPDRRETQYF
TGTGCCAGCAGCCCGGACAGGAGGGAGACCCAGTACTTC
>TRBV19|NA|TRBJ1-1|NA
CASSRQGLGTEAFF
TGTGCCAGTAGTAGGCAGGGGCTGGGTACTGAAGCTTTCTTT
>TRBV14|NA|TRBJ2-3|NA
CASSPTVPGTQYF
TGTGCCAGCAGCCCCACGGTCCCGGGTACGCAGTATTTT
>TRBV28|TRBD2|TRBJ2-1|NA
CASTKEAGGNEQFF
TGTGCCAGCACAAAGGAGGCGGGGGGCAATGAGCAGTTCTTC
>TRBV30|TRBD2|TRBJ2-1|once
CAWSEALGLGLAGGISYNEQFF
TGTGCCTGGAGTGAGGCCCTCGGCTTGGGACTAGCGGGGGGAATCTCCTACAATGAGCAGTTCTTC
>TRBV6-5|TRBD1|TRBJ1-5|NA
CASSPTGPSNQPQHF
TGTGCCAGCAGCCCGACAGGGCCCAGCAATCAGCCCCAGCATTTT
>TRBV4-1|TRBD1|TRBJ1-4|NA
CASTQRGVRGTNEKLFF
TGCGCCAGCACCCAAAGGGGAGTCAGGGGGACGAATGAAAAACTGTTTTTT
>TRBV7-9|NA|TRBJ2-1|NA
CASSFTGYNEQFF
TGTGCCAGCAGCTTCACAGGTTACAATGAGCAGTTCTTC
>TRBV4-1|NA|TRBJ2-4|NA
CASSQDRIGVAAKNIQYF
TGCGCCAGCAGCCAAGATCGGATCGGGGTTGCGGCCAAAAACATTCAGTACTTC
>TRBV30|NA|TRBJ2-3|NA
CAWSSAGVSTDTQYF
TGTGCCTGGAGTTCCGCCGGGGTTAGCACAGATACGCAGTATTTT
>TRBV4-1|NA|TRBJ2-3|NA
CASSQERVPPDTQYF
TGCGCCAGCAGCCAAGAAAGAGTCCCCCCAGATACGCAGTATTTT
>TRBV4-3|TRBD1|TRBJ1-4|few
CASSPGTGAPNEKLFF
TGCGCCAGCAGCCCCGGGACAGGGGCCCCTAATGAAAAACTGTTTTTT
>TRBV9|TRBD2|TRBJ2-5|NA
CASSVSPMAGGRETQYF
TGTGCCAGCAGCGTAAGCCCCATGGCGGGGGGCAGGGAGACCCAGTACTTC
>TRBV2|NA|TRBJ1-1|NA
CASSEGGNTEAFF
TGTGCCAGCAGTGAGGGAGGGAACACTGAAGCTTTCTTT
>TRBV13|TRBD1|TRBJ1-1|NA
CASSLEGQWNTEAFF
TGTGCCAGCAGCTTAGAGGGACAGTGGAACACTGAAGCTTTCTTT
>TRBV5-6|NA|TRBJ2-3|few
CASSFPPPESQSYF
TGTGCCAGCAGCTTTCCCCCGCCCGAAAGCCAATCGTATTTT
>TRBV7-9|TRBD1|TRBJ2-1|NA
CASSPGQGVYNEQFF
TGTGCCAGCAGCCCGGGACAGGGGGTCTACAATGAGCAGTTCTTC
>TRBV4-3|NA|TRBJ2-7|few
CASSQDLRQAINEQYF
TGCGCCAGCAGCCAAGATTTAAGGCAGGCGATCAACGAGCAGTACTTC
>TRBV5-4|TRBD1|TRBJ1-6|once
CASSLEGQLGASPLHF
TGTGCCAGCAGCTTGGAGGGACAGTTGGGTGCTTCACCCCTCCACTTT
>TRBV6-5|NA|TRBJ1-4|NA
CASSYSPRWRGEKLFF
TGTGCCAGCAGTTACTCCCCCAGGTGGCGCGGGGAAAAACTGTTTTTT
>TRBV12-2|NA|TRBJ1-3|NA
CASRLVSYSGNTIYF
TGTGCAAGTCGCTTAGTGTCCTACTCTGGAAACACCATATATTTT
>TRBV5-5|TRBD1|TRBJ2-5|NA
CASGTGGNRETQYF
TGTGCCAGCGGTACAGGGGGCAATCGAGAGACCCAGTACTTC
>TRBV6-5|NA|TRBJ2-7|NA
CASKIYRDTSYEQYF
TGTGCCAGCAAAATATACCGGGACACTTCCTACGAGCAGTACTTC
>TRBV5-1|TRBD1|TRBJ1-5|NA
CASSLEGGGNQPQHF
TGCGCCAGCAGCTTGGAAGGGGGCGGCAATCAGCCCCAGCATTTT
>TRBV7-3|TRBD1|TRBJ1-1|once
CASSPDRDAEAFF
TGTGCCAGCAGCCCCGACAGGGATGCTGAAGCTTTCTTT
>TRBV29-1|NA|TRBJ2-3|NA
CSVEVSGDTQYF
TGCAGCGTTGAAGTATCCGGGGATACGCAGTATTTT
>TRBV4-3|TRBD1|TRBJ1-2|few
CASSQGPGQLYGYTF
TGCGCCAGCAGCCAAGGGCCGGGACAGCTCTATGGCTACACCTTC
>TRBV4-1|TRBD1|TRBJ1-2|NA
CASSIDRVGSYGYTF
TGCGCCAGCAGCATCGACAGGGTAGGATCCTATGGCTACACCTTC
>TRBV4-1|NA|TRBJ2-1|NA
CASSQDGRTRGEQFF
TGCGCCAGCAGCCAAGACGGACGTACCCGGGGTGAGCAGTTCTTC
>TRBV29-1|NA|TRBJ2-1|once
CSVVGGIRTVDEQFF
TGCAGCGTTGTAGGGGGTATACGAACCGTCGATGAGCAGTTCTTC
>TRBV7-9|NA|TRBJ2-2|NA
CASSSIEAYTGELFF
TGTGCCAGCAGCTCCATCGAAGCGTACACCGGGGAGCTGTTTTTT
>TRBV6-5|NA|TRBJ1-1|NA
CASTRGSPGGEAFF
TGTGCCAGCACCCGTGGGTCCCCCGGGGGGGAAGCTTTCTTT
>TRBV5-1|TRBD1|TRBJ1-2|NA
CASSLLTGGNSYGYTF
TGCGCCAGCAGCTTGCTGACAGGGGGCAACAGCTATGGCTACACCTTC
>TRBV7-2|TRBD1|TRBJ2-7|NA
CASSITGGSFEQYF
TGTGCCAGCAGCATAACAGGGGGATCGTTCGAGCAGTACTTC
>TRBV4-2|TRBD1|TRBJ1-2|NA
CASSQALNRGRGYTF
TGTGCCAGCAGCCAGGCCCTGAACAGGGGAAGAGGCTACACCTTC
>TRBV6-6|TRBD1|TRBJ1-1|NA
CASRADRDRGLAEAFF
TGTGCCAGCAGGGCAGACCGGGACAGGGGGTTAGCTGAAGCTTTCTTT
>TRBV6-6|NA|TRBJ1-6|few
CASRTQEGSPLHF
TGTGCCAGCAGGACACAAGAGGGTTCACCCCTCCACTTT
>TRBV4-1|NA|TRBJ1-6|NA
CASSQGGQINSPLHF
TGCGCCAGCAGCCAAGGAGGACAGATTAATTCACCCCTCCACTTT
>TRBV7-2|NA|TRBJ1-3|NA
CASSLVASSGNTIYF
TGTGCCAGCAGCTTAGTGGCCAGCTCTGGAAACACCATATATTTT
>TRBV5-6|TRBD1|TRBJ2-5|NA
CASSSGTVQETQYF
TGTGCCAGCAGCTCCGGGACAGTACAAGAGACCCAGTACTTC
>TRBV6-5|NA|TRBJ1-1|NA
CASSLDITAEAFF
TGTGCCAGCAGCTTGGACATTACGGCTGAAGCTTTCTTT
>TRBV4-1|TRBD1|TRBJ1-4|NA
CASSLIGQGANEKLFF
TGCGCCAGCAGCCTAATCGGACAGGGGGCGAATGAAAAACTGTTTTTT
>TRBV27|TRBD2|TRBJ2-2|NA
CASSSQRGDIRNTGELFF
TGTGCCAGCAGTTCACAGCGGGGGGACATACGGAACACCGGGGAGCTGTTTTTT
>TRBV30|TRBD2|TRBJ2-3|NA
CAWSRRGLAGVTDTQYF
TGTGCCTGGAGTAGGAGGGGACTAGCTGGAGTCACAGATACGCAGTATTTT
>TRBV5-4|NA|TRBJ2-2|NA
CASSLAGSGLLRGELFF
TGTGCCAGCAGCTTGGCCGGGTCAGGGTTGCTTCGCGGGGAGCTGTTTTTT